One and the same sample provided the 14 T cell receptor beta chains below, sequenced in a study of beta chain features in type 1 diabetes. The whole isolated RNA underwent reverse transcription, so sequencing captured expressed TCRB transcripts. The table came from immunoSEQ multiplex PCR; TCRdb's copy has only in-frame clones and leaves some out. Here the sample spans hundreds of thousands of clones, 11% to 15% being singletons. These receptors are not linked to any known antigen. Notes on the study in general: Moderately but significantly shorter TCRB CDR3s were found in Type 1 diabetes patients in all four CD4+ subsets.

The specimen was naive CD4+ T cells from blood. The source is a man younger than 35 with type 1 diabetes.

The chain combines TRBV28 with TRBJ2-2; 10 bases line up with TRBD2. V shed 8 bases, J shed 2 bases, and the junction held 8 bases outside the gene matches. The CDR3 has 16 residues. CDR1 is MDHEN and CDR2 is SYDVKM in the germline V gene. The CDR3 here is CASRWTSGPNTGELFF. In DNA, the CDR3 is TGTGCCAGCCGATGGACTAGCGGTCCTAACACCGGGGAGCTGTTTTTT.

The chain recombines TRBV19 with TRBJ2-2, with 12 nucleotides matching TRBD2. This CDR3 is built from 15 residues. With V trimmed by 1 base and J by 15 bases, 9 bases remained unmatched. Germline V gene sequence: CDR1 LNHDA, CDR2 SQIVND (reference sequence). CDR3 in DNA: TGTGCCAGTAGTATAGGCCCTAGCGGGGGGGCAAGGATGTTTTTT. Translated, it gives CASSIGPSGGARMFF.

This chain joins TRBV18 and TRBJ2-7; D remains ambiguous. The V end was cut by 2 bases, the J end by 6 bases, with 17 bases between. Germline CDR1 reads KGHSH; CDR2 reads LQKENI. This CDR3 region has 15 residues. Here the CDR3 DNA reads TGTGCCAGCTCACCAGCCGGCAGACTGGTTCCCGAGCAGTACTTC. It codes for CASSPAGRLVPEQYF.

The CDR3 reads CASSRGRAEDETQYF. DNA for the CDR3: TGTGCCAGCAGCCGGGGCCGAGCGGAGGATGAGACCCAGTACTTC. The chain combines TRBV6-1 with TRBJ2-5; the D call may be TRBD1 or TRBD2 (5 bases each). The CDR3 sequence is 15 residues long. V lost 6 bases to trimming and J lost 5 bases, with 19 bases between them. Looked up from germline, CDR1 is MNHNS and CDR2 is SASEGT.

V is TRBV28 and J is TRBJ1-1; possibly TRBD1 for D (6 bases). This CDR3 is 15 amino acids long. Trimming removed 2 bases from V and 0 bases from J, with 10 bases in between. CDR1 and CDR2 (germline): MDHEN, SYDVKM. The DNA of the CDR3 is TGTGCCAGCAGTTTAGGGGGGCGCGTGAACACTGAAGCTTTCTTT. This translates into CASSLGGRVNTEAFF.

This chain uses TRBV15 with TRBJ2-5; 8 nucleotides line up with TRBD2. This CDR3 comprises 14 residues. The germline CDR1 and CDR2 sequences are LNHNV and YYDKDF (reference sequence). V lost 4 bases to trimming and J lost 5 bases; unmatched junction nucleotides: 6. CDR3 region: CATSKRTSPETQYF. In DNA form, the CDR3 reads TGTGCCACCAGCAAACGGACTAGCCCGGAGACCCAGTACTTC.

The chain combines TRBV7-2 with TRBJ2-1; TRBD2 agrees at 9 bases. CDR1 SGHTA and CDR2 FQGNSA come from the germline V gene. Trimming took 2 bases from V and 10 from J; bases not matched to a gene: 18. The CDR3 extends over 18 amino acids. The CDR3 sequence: CASSLFDSGSPGSREQFF. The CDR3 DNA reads TGTGCCAGCAGCTTATTCGATAGCGGGAGTCCAGGTTCTCGAGAGCAGTTCTTC.

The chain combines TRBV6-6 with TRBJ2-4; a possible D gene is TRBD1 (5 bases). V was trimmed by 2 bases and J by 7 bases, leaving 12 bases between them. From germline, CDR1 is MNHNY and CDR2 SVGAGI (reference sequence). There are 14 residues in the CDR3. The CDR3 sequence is CASSYRTRGNIQYF. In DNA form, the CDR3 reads TGTGCCAGCAGTTACCGGACAAGGGGTAACATTCAGTACTTC.

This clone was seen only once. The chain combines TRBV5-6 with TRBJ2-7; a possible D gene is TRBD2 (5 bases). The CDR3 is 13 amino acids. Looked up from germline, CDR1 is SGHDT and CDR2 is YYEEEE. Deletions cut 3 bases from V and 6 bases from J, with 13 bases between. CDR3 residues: CASSYRDSGEQYF. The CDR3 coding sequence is TGTGCCAGCAGCTACCGGGATTCCGGCGAGCAGTACTTC.

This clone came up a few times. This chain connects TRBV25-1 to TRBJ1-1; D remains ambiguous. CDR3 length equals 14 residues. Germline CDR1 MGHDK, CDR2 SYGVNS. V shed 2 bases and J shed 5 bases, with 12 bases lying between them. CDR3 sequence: CASSEEGLGTEAFF. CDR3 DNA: TGTGCCAGCAGTGAAGAGGGCCTGGGTACTGAAGCTTTCTTT.

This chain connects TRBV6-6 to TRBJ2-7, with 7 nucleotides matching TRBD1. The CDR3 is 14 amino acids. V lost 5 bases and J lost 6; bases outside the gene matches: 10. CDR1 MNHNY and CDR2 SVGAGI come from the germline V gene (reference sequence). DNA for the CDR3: TGTGCCAGCAGTCATATGACAGGGAGACGCGAGCAGTACTTC. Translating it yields CASSHMTGRREQYF.

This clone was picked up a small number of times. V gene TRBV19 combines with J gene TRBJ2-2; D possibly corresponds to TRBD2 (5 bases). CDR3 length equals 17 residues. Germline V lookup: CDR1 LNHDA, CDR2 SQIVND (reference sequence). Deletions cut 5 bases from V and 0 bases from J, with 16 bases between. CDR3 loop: CASSPHFERANTGELFF. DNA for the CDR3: TGTGCCAGTAGTCCTCACTTCGAGAGGGCGAACACCGGGGAGCTGTTTTTT.

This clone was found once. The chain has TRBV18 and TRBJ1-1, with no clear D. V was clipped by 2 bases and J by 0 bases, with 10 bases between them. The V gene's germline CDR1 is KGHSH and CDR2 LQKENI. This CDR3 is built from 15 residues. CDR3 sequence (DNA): TGTGCCAGCTCACCAAGATCGGACTTGAACACTGAAGCTTTCTTT. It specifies CASSPRSDLNTEAFF.

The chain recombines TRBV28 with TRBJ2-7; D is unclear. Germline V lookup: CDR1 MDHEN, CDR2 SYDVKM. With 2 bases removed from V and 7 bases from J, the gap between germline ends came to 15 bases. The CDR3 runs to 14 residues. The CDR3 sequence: CASSLKLGLGEQYF. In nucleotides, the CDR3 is TGTGCCAGCAGTTTAAAGCTCGGGCTGGGGGAGCAGTACTTC.